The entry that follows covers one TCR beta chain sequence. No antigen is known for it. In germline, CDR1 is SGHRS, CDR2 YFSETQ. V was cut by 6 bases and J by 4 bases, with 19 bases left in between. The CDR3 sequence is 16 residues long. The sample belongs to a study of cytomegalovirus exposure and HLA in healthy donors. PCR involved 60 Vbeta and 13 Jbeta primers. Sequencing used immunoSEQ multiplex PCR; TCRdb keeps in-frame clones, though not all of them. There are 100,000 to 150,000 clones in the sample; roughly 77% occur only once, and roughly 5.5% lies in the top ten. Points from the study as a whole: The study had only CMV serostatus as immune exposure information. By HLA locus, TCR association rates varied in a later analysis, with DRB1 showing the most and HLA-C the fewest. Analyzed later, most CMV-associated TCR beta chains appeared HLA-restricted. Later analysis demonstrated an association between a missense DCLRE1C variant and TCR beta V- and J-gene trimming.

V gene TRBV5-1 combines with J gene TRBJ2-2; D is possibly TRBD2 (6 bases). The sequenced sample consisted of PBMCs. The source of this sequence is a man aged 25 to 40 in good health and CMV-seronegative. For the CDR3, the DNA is TGCGCCAGCACTCTATCGGGGGTCCCGTTCACCGGGGAGCTGTTTTTT. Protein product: CASTLSGVPFTGELFF. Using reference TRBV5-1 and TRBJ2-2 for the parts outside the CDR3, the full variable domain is KAGVTQTPRYLIKTRGQQVTLSCSPISGHRSVSWYQQTPGQGLQFLFEYFSETQRNKGNFPGRFSGRQFSNSRSEMNVSTLELGDSALYLCASTLSGVPFTGELFFGEGSRLTVL.